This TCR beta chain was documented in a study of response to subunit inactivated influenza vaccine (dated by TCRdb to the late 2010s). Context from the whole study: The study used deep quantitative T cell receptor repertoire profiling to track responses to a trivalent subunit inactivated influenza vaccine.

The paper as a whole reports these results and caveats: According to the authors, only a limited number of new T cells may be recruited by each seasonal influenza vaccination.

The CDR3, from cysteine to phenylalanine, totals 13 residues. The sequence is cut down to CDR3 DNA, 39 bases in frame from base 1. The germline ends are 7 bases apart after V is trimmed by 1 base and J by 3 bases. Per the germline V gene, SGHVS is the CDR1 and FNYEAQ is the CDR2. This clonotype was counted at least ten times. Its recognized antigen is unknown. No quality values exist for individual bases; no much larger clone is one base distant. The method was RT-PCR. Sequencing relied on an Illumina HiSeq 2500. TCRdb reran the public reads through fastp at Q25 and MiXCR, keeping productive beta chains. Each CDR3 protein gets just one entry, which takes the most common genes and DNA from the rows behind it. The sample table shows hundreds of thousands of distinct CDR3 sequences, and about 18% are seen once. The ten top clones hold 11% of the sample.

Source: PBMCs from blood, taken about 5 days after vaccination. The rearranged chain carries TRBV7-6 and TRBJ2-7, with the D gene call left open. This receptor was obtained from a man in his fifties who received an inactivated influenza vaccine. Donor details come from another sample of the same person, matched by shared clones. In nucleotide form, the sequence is TGTGCCAGCAGCTTAGGGTTGGGCTACGAGCAGTACTTC. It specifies CASSLGLGYEQYF.